Below, one T cell receptor beta chain is given with its context. With a J-beta primer mix and a sample-barcoded 5' primer, a second PCR ran about 7 to 11 cycles. TCRdb independently ran MiXCR on the 5' RACE reads; one entry per CDR3 protein. The data contain hundreds of thousands of distinct CDR3 sequences, around 54% of them singletons. This sample is drawn from a study of blood T cells in healthy people across ages. J lost 8 bases, V lost 2 bases, and 6 bases had no gene match. This CDR3 comprises 13 residues. Germline assignment: CDR1 KGHSH and CDR2 LQKENI. The sequenced sample was blood. The sequence was obtained from a man in his fifties or sixties in good health. V is TRBV18 and J is TRBJ2-7, with TRBD1 matching 7 bases. The CDR3 loop is CASSPSRDRQQYF. The DNA of the CDR3 is TGTGCCAGCTCACCATCCCGGGACAGACAGCAGTACTTC. Drawing the rest from reference TRBV18 and TRBJ2-7, the complete variable domain is NAGVMQNPRHLVRRRGQEARLRCSPMKGHSHVYWYRQLPEEGLKFMVYLQKENIIDESGMPKERFSAEFPKEGPSILRIQQVVRGDSAAYFCASSPSRDRQQYFGPGTRLTVT.